What follows describes a single T cell receptor (beta chain). The antigen it binds to is not known. Within one base of it there is no much larger clone, and no base qualities were kept. High-throughput TCR beta sequencing profiled peripheral blood CD8+ and CD4+ T cells from healthy donors, Susac syndrome patients and multiple sclerosis patients. The multiple sclerosis controls were treatment-naive patients who had stable or active relapsing-remitting disease and met the revised McDonald criteria. Bulk CD8+ and CD4+ T cells were purified magnetically by negative isolation, whereas CD8+ TEMRA cells were enriched by FACS. Blood was drawn into EDTA tubes, processed within 24 hours, and PBMCs were isolated by density gradient centrifugation. PBMCs destined for TCR sequencing were cryopreserved in liquid nitrogen and later thawed in a 37 °C water bath. A purity of at least 90% was achieved for sorted or isolated CD4+, CD8+ and CD8+ TEMRA cells.

This sample was included in a study of CD8 T cells in Susac syndrome (dated by TCRdb to between 2017 and 2020). For the study in its entirety: Repertoire sequencing was used to test whether CD8+ T cell activation and differentiation in Susac syndrome was antigen driven. The study compared CD8+ T cell repertoire clonality among approximately twelve healthy donors, roughly 14 Susac syndrome patients and some 16 multiple sclerosis patients.

V is pared back by 6 bases and J by 1 base, with 13 bases lying between the germline termini. The germline V gene (reference sequence) provides CDR1 MNHEY and CDR2 SMNVEV. Including the terminal cysteine and phenylalanine, the CDR3 comprises 14 residues. The retained sequence is limited to the CDR3, 42 bases, with the frame set at the first base. RNA was extracted using the RNeasy kit, and about 0.5 to 1 ug of the RNA was reverse transcribed with random hexamers. TCR beta CDR3 regions were amplified with the immunoSEQ multiplex PCR assay covering 54 Vbeta and 13 Jbeta segments. Bias from PCR amplification was corrected by using a synthetic template baseline for primer optimization and for computational correction. Concerning the study's data processing: Only productive sequences were kept, with reads annotated to V, D and J genes according to IMGT and analyzed in immunoSEQ Analyzer. Clonality was calculated as one minus the Shannon entropy normalized by log2 of the number of productive unique sequences. For each patient and control, public and private clones were evaluated among the 100 most prevalent clones. Susac-specific clones were defined as absent from healthy and MS cohorts, around 980 published viral clones and other ImmuneACCESS disease sequences. Using fastp at Q25 and MiXCR, TCRdb reprocessed the public reads and kept productive beta chains. Every distinct CDR3 protein forms one entry, paired with its most common genes and DNA. The V and J calls were determined by TCRdb, not by the authors. The sample includes hundreds of thousands of distinct CDR3 sequences, with approximately 85% observed a single time. The top ten hold over 0.1% of the sample.

Here is what the overall study found, with its caveats: The study acknowledged that relatively few individuals were included in the TCR sequencing and HLA analysis.

The TCR originated in a human donor with multiple sclerosis. The sequencing input was CD8+ T cells from PBMCs. The chain couples TRBV27 to TRBJ2-7; a confident D gene designation cannot be given. The bases are TGTGCCAGCAGCGACGCCCCTAGTTCCTACGAGCAGTACTTC. Translated, this is CASSDAPSSYEQYF.